This TCR beta chain was identified in a study of cytomegalovirus exposure and HLA in healthy donors. This clone was seen a few times. Its cognate antigen is unknown. PCR primers comprised 60 Vbeta and 13 Jbeta primers. The table came from immunoSEQ multiplex PCR; TCRdb's copy has only in-frame clones and leaves some out. This table has some 130,000 clones, about 72% appearing once. Germline assignment: CDR1 KGHSH and CDR2 LQKENI. CDR3 length: 15 amino acids. Trimming at V came to 2 bases and at J to 7 bases, leaving 5 bases not matched to a gene. Findings and caveats of the study: Available immune exposure information covered CMV serostatus only. Relative to equally common others, HLA-associated TCR beta chains showed greater clonal expansion in a later analysis. A later analysis linked 15,000 to 20,000 TCR beta sequences to HLA alleles at 0.05 false discovery rate.

This chain uses TRBV18 with TRBJ2-2, with 9 bases lining up with TRBD1. This TCR derives from a female donor in good health and CMV-seronegative. Sequenced input: PBMCs. The CDR3 spells CASSPEQGAVGELFF. The DNA of the CDR3 is TGTGCCAGCTCACCAGAACAGGGGGCCGTCGGGGAGCTGTTTTTT.